Listed here are 12 T cell receptor beta chains from one sample, sequenced in a study of T-cell reconstitution after alpha-beta-depleted transplantation in children. Preparation of the TCRbeta library was carried out with unique molecular identifiers. TCRdb reprocessed the PCR reads with MiXCR, giving one entry per CDR3 protein. Of approximately 9,000 distinct CDR3 sequences in the sample, roughly 18% were seen once. The specimen comprised PBMCs, mostly from graft donor cells, sampled 60 days after TCRalphabeta/CD19-depleted stem cell transplant. These receptor sequences come from a girl under three years old who had a stem cell transplant for combined immunodeficiency, so the T cells may come from the graft donor.

A single count supports this clonotype. V gene TRBV7-3 combines with J gene TRBJ2-5; a weak D match, TRBD2 (6 bases). Trimming took off 5 bases at V and 5 bases at J, with 18 bases between the two ends. This CDR3 spans 15 amino acids. The germline V gene has CDR1 SGHTA and CDR2 FQGTGA. DNA for the CDR3: TGTGCCAGCAGCCCCACGGGCCGGGGGTATGAGACCCAGTACTTC. This sequence encodes CASSPTGRGYETQYF.

The chain links TRBV3-1 to TRBJ2-3; 9 positions match TRBD1. The germline CDR1 and CDR2 sequences are LGHDT and YNNKEL (reference sequence). With 6 bases clipped from V and 2 bases from J, the junction kept 6 bases outside the gene matches. The CDR3 has 15 amino acids. The CDR3 protein is CASSGGTGFTDTQYF. As DNA, the CDR3 is TGTGCCAGCAGTGGCGGGACAGGGTTCACAGATACGCAGTATTTT.

This clonotype was observed at least ten times. V gene TRBV20-1 combines with J gene TRBJ2-3, with 9 positions matching TRBD1. The CDR3 runs to 13 residues. CDR1 and CDR2 (germline): DFQATT, SNEGSKA (reference sequence). After removal of 6 bases from V and 4 bases from J, the junction contained 5 bases not matched to a gene. CDR3 residues: CSAAGQGSDTQYF. In nucleotides, the CDR3 is TGCAGTGCGGCGGGACAGGGTTCAGATACGCAGTATTTT.

In this sample, this clonotype is medium-sized. The chain uses TRBV6-2 or TRBV6-3 and TRBJ2-3, with 9 nucleotides matching TRBD1. The CDR3 is 17 residues long. Germline V CDR1 and CDR2: MNHEY, SVGEGT. With 2 bases clipped from V and 1 base from J, the junction kept 7 bases outside the gene matches. CDR3 DNA: TGTGCCAGCAGTTACCGTCCCACAGGGGGCGGCACAGATACGCAGTATTTT. Translating it yields CASSYRPTGGGTDTQYF.

This clonotype was observed at least ten times. The chain combines TRBV29-1 with TRBJ2-7; TRBD1 agrees at 8 bases. CDR3 length: 19 residues. Germline V gene lookup returns CDR1 SQVTM and CDR2 ANQGSEA. V shed 5 bases and J 6 bases; nucleotides not matched to a gene: 27. This CDR3 is CSVPKFTTGEVGYGGEQYF. CDR3 DNA: TGCAGCGTTCCGAAATTTACGACAGGGGAGGTTGGCTACGGGGGCGAGCAGTACTTC.

The V call is TRBV6-5, the J call TRBJ2-1, with a possible D match to TRBD2 (5 bases). Germline V CDR1 and CDR2: MNHEY, SVGAGI. The V gene lost 2 bases and the J gene lost 5 bases, with 19 bases spanning the gap. The CDR3 sequence is 17 residues long. CDR3 nucleotide sequence: TGTGCCAGCAGTTACATTCGGGGAGTGCGTGGTGACAATGAGCAGTTCTTC. It yields the protein CASSYIRGVRGDNEQFF.

The chain employs TRBV7-6 and TRBJ2-2, with D perhaps TRBD2 (6 bases). The CDR3 runs to 18 residues. Trimming took off 1 base at V and 2 bases at J, with 17 bases between the two ends. Germline assignment: CDR1 SGHVS and CDR2 FNYEAQ. The CDR3 reads CASSLDSYGTSNTGELFF. DNA for the CDR3: TGTGCCAGCAGCTTAGACTCTTACGGGACTTCTAACACCGGGGAGCTGTTTTTT.

V is TRBV20-1 and J is TRBJ1-2; 9 nucleotides align to TRBD1. Germline CDR1 is DFQATT and CDR2 is SNEGSKA (reference sequence). Trimming cost V 1 base and J 6 bases; bases outside gene matches: 9. The CDR3 is 15 amino acids. The CDR3 loop is CSARGRPQGADGYTF. CDR3 coding DNA: TGCAGTGCTAGAGGCCGCCCACAGGGGGCTGATGGCTACACCTTC.

This clonotype was picked up a small number of times. The chain employs TRBV20-1 and TRBJ1-6; TRBD1 matches at 8 bases. The CDR3 runs 14 residues. Germline values: CDR1 DFQATT, CDR2 SNEGSKA (reference sequence). V lost 2 bases and J lost 5; bases outside the gene matches: 2. CDR3 bases: TGCAGTGCTAGAACGGACAGGGATAATTCACCCCTCCACTTT. Protein product: CSARTDRDNSPLHF.

This clonotype has at least ten counts. The chain links TRBV29-1 to TRBJ2-2; D is undetermined. This CDR3 comprises 12 residues. Germline-derived CDR1 and CDR2 are SQVTM and ANQGSEA. V lost 6 bases and J lost 0, with 5 bases in between. DNA for the CDR3: TGCAGCGTCAAAACGAACACCGGGGAGCTGTTTTTT. Amino acid sequence: CSVKTNTGELFF.

This clonotype was counted a few times. The chain carries TRBV4-2 and TRBJ1-1, with TRBD1 matching 8 bases. CDR1 is LGHNA and CDR2 is YNFKEQ in the germline V gene. CDR3 length: 16 residues. The V gene end was trimmed by 3 bases and the J gene end by 0 bases; junction bases not matched to a gene: 6. As DNA, the CDR3 is TGTGCCAGCAGCCAGTCCGGACAGGGCTTGAACACTGAAGCTTTCTTT. This sequence encodes CASSQSGQGLNTEAFF.

The DNA of the CDR3 is TGTGCCAGCGGGACTAGCGGGAGGACCCATCCCATCTACGAGCAGTACTTC. Its protein product is CASGTSGRTHPIYEQYF. The chain is built from TRBV28 and TRBJ2-7, with 15 bases fitting TRBD2. Trimming cost V 8 bases and J 3 bases; bases outside gene matches: 11. The CDR3 runs to 17 residues. Germline V gene sequence: CDR1 MDHEN, CDR2 SYDVKM.